Listed here are 25 T cell receptor beta chains from one sample, sequenced in a study of human T cells and chemical hapten exposure (dated by TCRdb to the early 2020s). The meaning of the sample's time point label: patch test 3, about 24 weeks after DPC sensitization. The treatment or condition tag for this specimen amounts to: therapeutic diphenylcyclopropenone sensitization with weekly scalp DPC. The library came from RACE. Sequencing instrument: NextSeq 500. TCRdb's own reprocessing of the public reads used fastp at Q25 and MiXCR and kept productive beta chains. Each record represents a unique CDR3 protein, reported with the most common genes and DNA among its rows. This sample is represented by around 150,000 distinct CDR3 sequences; 25% to 30% of them were singletons. The ten largest clones take up around 2.3% of the sample. The sequencing here drew on whole blood, taken in connection with sensitization to the hapten diphenylcyclopropenone (DPC). These receptors were collected from a woman aged 18-29 years with alopecia areata. Some clones in this sample may be carry-over from other donors' samples.

The chain is built from TRBV27 and TRBJ2-7, with 11 bases that match TRBD1. This CDR3 spans 14 amino acids. Trimming took 6 bases from V and 4 from J; bases not matched to a gene: 5. CDR1 is MNHEY and CDR2 is SMNVEV in the germline V gene (reference sequence). The CDR3: CASRGQGAKYEQYF. Written as DNA, the CDR3 is TGTGCCAGCAGAGGACAGGGGGCAAAATACGAGCAGTACTTC.

V and J are TRBV7-6 and TRBJ2-7, with 9 bases matching TRBD1. With V trimmed by 5 bases and J by 2 bases, 7 bases remained unmatched. CDR1 SGHVS and CDR2 FNYEAQ come from the germline V gene. The CDR3 is 15 residues long. The CDR3: CASSEFRDRAYEQYF. The CDR3 nucleotides read TGTGCCAGCAGCGAGTTTCGGGACAGGGCCTACGAGCAGTACTTC.

The genes are TRBV29-1 and TRBJ2-1; no clear D gene. The V gene's germline CDR1 is SQVTM and CDR2 ANQGSEA. The CDR3 has 10 residues. Deletions cut 7 bases from V and 9 bases from J, with 10 bases between. CDR3 residues: CSARVGEQFF. CDR3 in DNA: TGCAGCGCTAGGGTTGGTGAGCAGTTCTTC.

The chain combines TRBV5-1 with TRBJ1-1, with D perhaps matching TRBD1 (6 bases). V dropped 0 bases and J dropped 3 bases, with 9 bases sitting between them. The CDR3 length is 14 residues. Germline V gene sequence: CDR1 SGHRS, CDR2 YFSETQ. CDR3 in DNA: TGCGCCAGCAGCTTGGAACGGGGGCACACTGAAGCTTTCTTT. Translation: CASSLERGHTEAFF.

V usage is TRBV10-3 and J usage is TRBJ2-7; D not certain. The CDR3 spans 14 residues. The V gene's germline CDR1 is ENHRY and CDR2 SYGVKD. V was pared by 7 bases and J by 5 bases, with 18 bases between. CDR3 protein: CAITPDRSLHEQYF. The CDR3 region has the DNA TGTGCCATCACCCCGGACCGCTCCCTACACGAGCAGTACTTC.

Turning to this clonotype: A read error may produce the germline difference seen at one junction end. The chain links TRBV4-3 to TRBJ2-3; no reliable D call. This CDR3 region has 14 residues. Germline-derived CDR1 and CDR2 are LGHNA and YSLEER. CDR3 region: CASSFPIDTDTQYF. CDR3 sequence (DNA): TGTGCCAGCAGCTTCCCCATCGACACAGATACGCAGTATTTT.

J is TRBJ2-7 and V is TRBV9, with a tentative D call TRBD1 (5 bases). The germline V gene encodes CDR1 SGDLS and CDR2 YYNGEE. This CDR3 contains 15 residues. V gave up 0 bases and J gave up 2 bases, with 12 bases separating them. CDR3 region: CASSVAQDSTYEQYF. CDR3 coding DNA: TGTGCCAGCAGCGTAGCCCAAGACAGTACCTACGAGCAGTACTTC.

Notes on this clonotype: A junction end diverges from the germline sequence, so it may reflect a read error. The CDR3 loop is CARSLRQHNEQFF. DNA of the CDR3: TGCGCCAGGAGCTTACGACAGCACAATGAGCAGTTCTTC. The rearrangement links TRBV5-1 to TRBJ2-1, with D possibly TRBD1 on 5 matching bases. The CDR3 has 13 amino acids. CDR1 SGHRS and CDR2 YFSETQ come from the germline V gene.

J is TRBJ2-2 and V is TRBV2; possibly TRBD2 for D (5 bases). This CDR3 spans 15 amino acids. Trimming stripped 7 bases from V and 1 base from J, with 13 bases between. The germline V gene has CDR1 SNHLY and CDR2 FYNNEI. The CDR3 loop reads CASTADLRNTGELFF. Written as DNA, the CDR3 is TGTGCCAGCACTGCGGACTTGAGGAACACCGGGGAGCTGTTTTTT.

The chain's CDR3 is CASTFVGRDTEAFF. The CDR3 DNA follows: TGTGCCAGCACCTTCGTGGGGAGAGACACTGAAGCTTTCTTT. The chain combines TRBV7-9 with TRBJ1-1; D remains unclear. Germline V gives CDR1 SEHNR, CDR2 FQNEAQ (reference sequence). The V end was cut by 7 bases, the J end by 3 bases, with 15 bases between. This CDR3 region has 14 residues. Supplemented by reference TRBV7-9 and TRBJ1-1, the full variable domain reads DTGVSQNPRHKITKRGQNVTFRCDPISEHNRLYWYRQTLGQGPEFLTYFQNEAQLEKSRLLSDRFSAERPKGSFSTLEIQRTEQGDSAMYLCASTFVGRDTEAFFGQGTRLTVV.

The rearrangement links TRBV19 to TRBJ2-3, with D possibly TRBD2 on 6 matching bases. Germline V gene data show CDR1 as LNHDA and CDR2 as SQIVND (reference sequence). The CDR3 sequence is 16 residues long. With 6 bases removed from V and 2 bases from J, the gap between germline ends came to 18 bases. CDR3 loop: CASSPHSARDTDTQYF. The CDR3 bases are TGTGCCAGTAGCCCTCACAGCGCGCGGGACACAGATACGCAGTATTTT.

The chain combines TRBV7-9 with TRBJ2-5; D not certain. This CDR3 spans 14 amino acids. Germline V gene data show CDR1 as SEHNR and CDR2 as FQNEAQ (reference sequence). Trimming shortened V by 5 bases and J by 5 bases, and 15 bases separated the two germline ends. CDR3 sequence (DNA): TGTGCCAGCAGCAAGTCATTCCGGGCCGAGACCCAGTACTTC. This translates into CASSKSFRAETQYF. Using reference TRBV7-9 and TRBJ2-5 for the parts outside the CDR3, the full variable domain is DTGVSQNPRHKITKRGQNVTFRCDPISEHNRLYWYRQTLGQGPEFLTYFQNEAQLEKSRLLSDRFSAERPKGSFSTLEIQRTEQGDSAMYLCASSKSFRAETQYFGPGTRLLVL.

V gene TRBV4-1 combines with J gene TRBJ2-7; 11 bases are a match to TRBD2. Germline V CDR1 and CDR2: MGHRA, YSYEKL. The J segment lost 4 bases and the V segment lost 4 bases, leaving 9 bases of the junction unmatched. The CDR3 contains 16 residues. The CDR3: CASSPSTSGGFYEQYF. CDR3 coding DNA: TGCGCCAGCAGCCCCTCTACTAGCGGGGGTTTTTACGAGCAGTACTTC.

The J gene is TRBJ1-6, the V gene TRBV5-1; D is undetermined. CDR1 is SGHRS, CDR2 YFSETQ, per germline. Trimming shortened V by 1 base and J by 6 bases, and 11 bases separated the two germline ends. The CDR3 sequence is 15 residues long. CDR3 in DNA: TGCGCCAGCAGCTTGTCGGCAGGTCTTAATTCACCCCTCCACTTT. Amino acid sequence: CASSLSAGLNSPLHF.

This clonotype was seen only a few times. The chain combines TRBV5-1 with TRBJ2-7, with 7 bases aligning to TRBD1. Germline CDR1 is SGHRS and CDR2 is YFSETQ. V was pared by 4 bases and J by 2 bases, with 6 bases of the junction left unmatched. CDR3 size: 14 residues. The CDR3 nucleotides are TGCGCCAGCAGCGCGACAGGGATGACCTACGAGCAGTACTTC. This gives the protein CASSATGMTYEQYF.

At least ten counts were recorded for this clonotype. The rearrangement uses TRBV15 and TRBJ1-4; TRBD1 is a possible D gene (5 bases). Trimming stripped 0 bases from V and 4 bases from J, with 9 bases between. Germline lookup yields CDR1 LNHNV and CDR2 YYDKDF (reference sequence). This CDR3 has 15 amino acids. The CDR3 loop reads CATSRDQGVNEKLFF. In DNA form, the CDR3 reads TGTGCCACCAGCAGAGATCAAGGGGTTAATGAAAAACTGTTTTTT.

This rearrangement joins TRBV29-1 to TRBJ2-1, with 7 bases that match TRBD2. V was clipped by 4 bases and J by 2 bases; unmatched bases: 5. Germline V gene data show CDR1 as SQVTM and CDR2 as ANQGSEA. The CDR3 has 14 amino acids. The CDR3 bases are TGCAGCGTTGCCGCGGGAGCCCCCTACAATGAGCAGTTCTTC. It translates to CSVAAGAPYNEQFF.

CDR3 DNA sequence: TGTGCCAGCAGTGAGCCATCCCCGTACAATGAGCAGTTCTTC. Protein: CASSEPSPYNEQFF. The V gene is TRBV25-1, the J gene TRBJ2-1; D is undetermined. Germline CDR1 MGHDK, CDR2 SYGVNS. This CDR3 spans 14 amino acids. V was pared by 3 bases and J by 4 bases, with 10 bases between. Looking up the rest from reference TRBV25-1 and TRBJ2-1 gives the full variable domain: EADIYQTPRYLVIGTGKKITLECSQTMGHDKMYWYQQDPGMELHLIHYSYGVNSTEKGDLSSESTVSRIRTEHFPLTLESARPSHTSQYLCASSEPSPYNEQFFGPGTRLTVL.

The table lists this clonotype with a few counts. The CDR3 bases are TGTGCCAGCAGTGAGGACAGGGCGGGCGAGCAGTACTTC. This sequence encodes CASSEDRAGEQYF. The chain uses TRBV2 and TRBJ2-7, with 8 bases matching TRBD1. CDR1 is SNHLY and CDR2 is FYNNEI in the germline V gene. There are 13 residues in the CDR3. The junction had 4 bases not matched to a gene; V was cut back by 3 bases and J by 6 bases.

A note on this clonotype: Possible read error: a much larger clone is one base away. The rearrangement joins TRBV6-2 or TRBV6-3 to TRBJ2-3; D unresolved. CDR1 is MNHEY and CDR2 is SVGEGT in the germline V gene. The CDR3 contains 11 residues. The V end lost 8 bases, the J end lost 2 bases, and 5 bases lay between the germline ends. The CDR3 region has the DNA TGTGCCAGCGGGGACACAGATACGCAGTATTTT. Protein sequence: CASGDTDTQYF.

The chain has TRBV4-2 and TRBJ2-5, with 9 bases fitting TRBD2. The CDR3 spans 17 residues. Germline-derived CDR1 and CDR2 are LGHNA and YNFKEQ. The V and J ends lost 1 base and 5 bases, in that order; junction bases with no gene match: 11. Here the CDR3 reads CASSQGNAAGGHETQYF. The CDR3 nucleotides read TGTGCCAGCAGCCAAGGCAACGCGGCGGGGGGGCATGAGACCCAGTACTTC.

A few counts support this clonotype. The J gene is TRBJ2-5, the V gene TRBV5-1; possible D gene TRBD2, 6 bases. The CDR3 covers 14 residues. Trimming shortened V by 4 bases and J by 5 bases, and 15 bases separated the two germline ends. CDR1 and CDR2 (germline): SGHRS, YFSETQ. The CDR3 nucleotides read TGCGCCAGCAGCCCGGGAGCGAGGTTGGAGACCCAGTACTTC. This encodes CASSPGARLETQYF. Complete variable domain (other parts from reference TRBV5-1 and TRBJ2-5): KAGVTQTPRYLIKTRGQQVTLSCSPISGHRSVSWYQQTPGQGLQFLFEYFSETQRNKGNFPGRFSGRQFSNSRSEMNVSTLELGDSALYLCASSPGARLETQYFGPGTRLLVL.

This clonotype was counted a few times. The rearrangement uses TRBV2 and TRBJ1-5, with no clear D. The CDR3 extends over 12 amino acids. Germline-derived CDR1 and CDR2 are SNHLY and FYNNEI. Deletions cut 9 bases from V and 0 bases from J, with 6 bases between. The CDR3 protein is CASGHSNQPQHF. CDR3 nucleotides: TGTGCCAGTGGTCATAGCAATCAGCCCCAGCATTTT.

This clonotype appeared a few times. The rearrangement uses TRBV6-6 and TRBJ2-2; a possible D gene is TRBD2 (6 bases). Trimming took off 8 bases at V and 3 bases at J, with 10 bases between the two ends. The CDR3 contains 13 residues. Germline V lookup: CDR1 MNHNY, CDR2 SVGAGI (reference sequence). CDR3 bases: TGTGCCAGCGGGGGGTGGGACACCGGGGAGCTGTTTTTT. Amino acid sequence: CASGGWDTGELFF.

The rearrangement uses TRBV7-2 and TRBJ1-6; the D is unclear. The V gene's germline CDR1 is SGHTA and CDR2 FQGNSA. The CDR3 runs 15 residues. V was cut by 1 base and J by 7 bases, with 11 bases left in between. CDR3 coding DNA: TGTGCCAGCAGCTTAGATGGCTGGTCCAATTCACCCCTCCACTTT. Residues: CASSLDGWSNSPLHF.